Sequencing of this TCR beta chain was carried out in a study of somatic mutations in cytotoxic T cells in rheumatoid arthritis. Overall study context: Selected T-cell populations stained with V beta antibodies were isolated by flow sorting to nearly 100% purity; these included V beta1+ cells subjected to TCRB sequencing. Overall study results and limits: For CD8+ T-cell clonality, rheumatoid arthritis patients and age-matched healthy controls did not differ significantly.

Turning to this clone: No antigen is known for it.

TCRdb's copy holds only in-frame clones and misses some; the assay was immunoSEQ multiplex PCR. Of 15,000 or so clones in the sample, around 76% were seen once. Magnetic beads with positive selection isolated CD4+ and CD8+ fractions, whose purity was verified by flow cytometry. The clonotype was recovered from an adult with rheumatoid arthritis. Input material: CD8+ T cells sorted from blood.

CDR3 loop: CASSADSYSGNTIYF. CDR3 DNA sequence: TGTGCCAGCAGTGCGGACAGTTACTCTGGAAACACCATATATTTT. V gene TRBV6-1 combines with J gene TRBJ1-3, with D tentatively TRBD1 (6 bases). The CDR3 runs 15 residues. The germline CDR1 and CDR2 sequences are MNHNS and SASEGT. With 4 bases removed from V and 0 bases from J, the gap between germline ends came to 10 bases.